These T cell receptor beta chains were read from a single sample in a study of T cell responses to AZD1222 COVID-19 vaccine. Using immunoSEQ multiplex PCR, the repertoire was profiled, and TCRdb retains in-frame clones only, with some absent. The sample has approximately 100,000 clones, 90% seen once. Sequenced here: peripheral blood, sampled on day 0 of AZD1222 vaccination. The origin of the receptors is an adult in good health. The CDR3 runs from the conserved cysteine through the conserved F or W. A D gene is named only where the DNA matches it firmly. Clone size appears in some rows only: once, few, many, or a class for an expanded clone.

>TRBV28|NA|TRBJ2-1|TRBD2|13
TGTGCCAGCAACCTACTTAGCGGGAATGAGCAGTTCTTC
CASNLLSGNEQFF
>TRBV11-2|once|TRBJ1-1|TRBD1|16
TGTGCCAGCAGCTTAGATCCTGGGCAGGGGGGCACTGAAGCTTTCTTT
CASSLDPGQGGTEAFF
>TRBV5-6|NA|TRBJ2-7|TRBD2|15
TGTGCCAGCAGCTTGGCGTGGGCGGGGGGTAATGAGCAGTACTTC
CASSLAWAGGNEQYF
>TRBV10-1|NA|TRBJ1-1|TRBD1|14
TGCGCCAGCAGTGAGCAGGGGGCGCTTACTGAAGCTTTCTTT
CASSEQGALTEAFF
>TRBV3-1/TRBV3-2|NA|TRBJ1-2|TRBD1|18
TGTGCCAGCAGCCAAGGGGGGACAGATGAGTTCGCGGGCTATGGCTACACCTTC
CASSQGGTDEFAGYGYTF
>TRBV5-6|once|TRBJ1-1|TRBD1|14
TGTGCCAGCAGCTTTTACCCCGGGACAGAAGAAGCTTTCTTT
CASSFYPGTEEAFF
>TRBV2|NA|TRBJ2-7|TRBD1|15
TGTGCCAGCAGGGCCGACAGGGCGAGGTCCTACGAGCAGTACTTC
CASRADRARSYEQYF
>TRBV5-1|few|TRBJ1-1|NA|14
TGCGCCAGCAGCTTGGACAGGGCCGACACTGAAGCTTTCTTT
CASSLDRADTEAFF
>TRBV19|NA|TRBJ1-1|TRBD1|16
TGTGCCAGTAGTAAGGGGGCGGACAGAGCGAACACTGAAGCTTTCTTT
CASSKGADRANTEAFF
>TRBV6-1|few|TRBJ2-7|NA|12
TGTGCCAGCAGTGACAGCTCCTACGAGCAGTACTTC
CASSDSSYEQYF
>TRBV12-2|NA|TRBJ2-7|NA|18
TGTGCAAGTCGCTTATTCGTAGAGCGGGGGGATACCTTGGACGAGCAGTACTTC
CASRLFVERGDTLDEQYF
>TRBV10-2|NA|TRBJ2-3|NA|13
TGCGCCAGCAGTGTCGCCTTCACAGATACGCAGTATTTT
CASSVAFTDTQYF
>TRBV15|NA|TRBJ1-4|NA|19
TGTGCCACCAGCGGACCTCGACGGACGGTCCTCTCGGGGGGTGAAAAACTGTTTTTT
CATSGPRRTVLSGGEKLFF
>TRBV5-4|NA|TRBJ1-1|NA|16
TGTGCCAGCAGCTTCCCCGAAGGGTTAGCGAACACTGAAGCTTTCTTT
CASSFPEGLANTEAFF
>TRBV9|NA|TRBJ2-7|NA|16
TGTGCCAGCGGACCACCCCGGGCTCCCACGTCTAACGAGCAGTACTTC
CASGPPRAPTSNEQYF
>TRBV21-1|NA|TRBJ1-2|NA|10
TGTGCCAGCAGCAGGGGCGGCTACACCTTC
CASSRGGYTF
>TRBV6-5|NA|TRBJ1-3|NA|14
TGTGCCAGCACCCTCAGCCCCGTCGGAAACACCATATATTTT
CASTLSPVGNTIYF
>TRBV6-5|NA|TRBJ2-2|NA|14
TGTGCCAGCAGTACTCTAGGGGTGGTCGGGGAGCTGTTTTTT
CASSTLGVVGELFF
>TRBV5-6|NA|TRBJ1-4|NA|12
TGTGCCAGCAGCTCCCTGAGTGAAAAACTGTTTTTT
CASSSLSEKLFF
>TRBV7-2|NA|TRBJ2-1|NA|12
TGTGCCAGCAGCTCATACTACAATGAGCAGTTCTTC
CASSSYYNEQFF
>TRBV28|NA|TRBJ1-4|NA|15
TGTGCCAGCAGTATCCAGTCGGGGCAAGGCGAAAAACTGTTTTTT
CASSIQSGQGEKLFF
>TRBV2|NA|TRBJ1-1|NA|12
TGTGCCAGCAGTGAAATAGGTCAGCATCTCTTGTTT
CASSEIGQHLLF
>TRBV9|NA|TRBJ1-2|NA|11
TGTGCCAGCAGCGTCGGCTATGGCTACACCTTC
CASSVGYGYTF
>TRBV30|NA|TRBJ2-5|NA|13
TGTGCCTGGATTTTGTGGGGTTCGGAGACCCAGTACTTC
CAWILWGSETQYF
>TRBV6-5|NA|TRBJ2-6|NA|15
TGTGCCAGCAGTTTGTGGAGCTCTGGGGCCAACGTCCTGACTTTC
CASSLWSSGANVLTF
>TRBV28|few|TRBJ1-2|TRBD1|14
TGTGCCAGCAGTTTATCAGGGGGAAGATATGGCTACACCTTC
CASSLSGGRYGYTF
>TRBV14|NA|TRBJ1-1|NA|12
TGTGCCAGCAGCCAAGAGGGGGTTGAAGCTTTCTTT
CASSQEGVEAFF
>TRBV6-5|NA|TRBJ2-7|NA|16
TGTGCCAGCAGTTACTCGTTCTGGACAGCTGCGGGTGAGCAGTACTTC
CASSYSFWTAAGEQYF
>TRBV6-5|NA|TRBJ1-1|TRBD1|14
TGTGCCAGCAGTTACATGCAGGGGGCTACTGAAGCTTTCTTT
CASSYMQGATEAFF
>TRBV7-6|NA|TRBJ1-4|TRBD1|15
TGTGCCAGCAGCTCCCTAGACAGGGGTAATGAAAAACTGTTTTTT
CASSSLDRGNEKLFF
>TRBV2|NA|TRBJ2-5|NA|13
TGTGCCAGCAGTGAAGGATACCTGGAGACCCAGTACTTC
CASSEGYLETQYF
>TRBV29-1|NA|TRBJ2-1|TRBD2|16
TGCAGCGTTGAGGGCGGGGGGCCACTCTCCTACAATGAGCAGTTCTTC
CSVEGGGPLSYNEQFF
>TRBV19|NA|TRBJ2-3|NA|12
TGTGCCAGTAGTTGGGGGCGAGATACGCAGTATTTT
CASSWGRDTQYF
>TRBV28|NA|TRBJ1-3|TRBD1|12
TGTGCCAGCGCGACAGGGGCAAACACCATATATTTT
CASATGANTIYF
>TRBV5-1|NA|TRBJ1-1|NA|13
TGCGCCAGCAGCTTGGACGGGGGCACTGAAGCTTTCTTT
CASSLDGGTEAFF
>TRBV10-3|NA|TRBJ1-1|NA|16
TGTGCCATCAGTGAGTCGGGGTGGGGGCCGAACACTGAAGCTTTCTTT
CAISESGWGPNTEAFF
>TRBV3-1/TRBV3-2|NA|TRBJ1-4|NA|16
TGTGCCAGCAGCCCACCCGACAGGAACTACCCAGAAAAACTGTTTTTT
CASSPPDRNYPEKLFF
>TRBV5-8|NA|TRBJ2-1|NA|13
TGTGCCAGCAGCTTGTTGGAGGGCGTAGAGCAGTTCTTC
CASSLLEGVEQFF
>TRBV7-9|NA|TRBJ2-7|TRBD2|16
TGTGCCAGCAGCCACCCGGGACTAGCGGTATCCTACGAGCAGTACTTC
CASSHPGLAVSYEQYF
>TRBV30|NA|TRBJ2-2|TRBD1|14
TGTGCCTGGAGTAGCAGGGGGAGAGTCGGGGAGCTGTTTTTT
CAWSSRGRVGELFF
>TRBV5-1|NA|TRBJ2-7|TRBD1|14
TGCGCCAGCAGCTTGACGACAGGGGGCGGCGAGCAGTACTTC
CASSLTTGGGEQYF